This passage covers 10 T cell receptor beta chains from one sample sequenced in a study of identical twins. In TCRdb, the 5' RACE reads were re-called with MiXCR into one record per CDR3 protein. The sample includes approximately 700,000 distinct CDR3 sequences, roughly 6% seen only once; the top ten take 1.5% to 2%. Sequenced: naive T cells sorted from blood. The receptors here all came from a man aged 18-30 years in good health.

This clonotype was observed many times. The chain couples TRBV27 to TRBJ2-1; TRBD2 agrees at 10 bases. Germline V CDR1 and CDR2: MNHEY, SMNVEV (reference sequence). The CDR3 is made up of 17 amino acids. J lost 1 base, V lost 0 bases, and 3 bases had no gene match. CDR3 region: CASSLSASGSSYNEQFF. CDR3 nucleotides: TGTGCCAGCAGTTTATCCGCTAGCGGGAGTTCCTACAATGAGCAGTTCTTC.

This clonotype was observed at least ten times. V usage is TRBV12-3 or TRBV12-4 and J usage is TRBJ2-1; perhaps TRBD1 as D (5 bases). The CDR3 is made up of 13 amino acids. The ends were cut back, 8 bases at V and 6 bases at J, with 14 bases in the middle. DNA of the CDR3: TGTGCCAGCCACATGGGGCGACGCAATGAGCAGTTCTTC. It specifies CASHMGRRNEQFF.

In this sample, this clonotype turned up a few times. The chain combines TRBV10-1 with TRBJ2-2, with 10 bases matching TRBD2. The V gene's germline CDR1 is WNHNN and CDR2 SYGVQD (reference sequence). Trimming removed 2 bases from V and 5 bases from J; junction bases left unmatched: 11. CDR3 length: 18 residues. The CDR3 nucleotides are TGCGCCAGCAGTGAGAACAGCCTAGCGGGAGTAAGGACCGGGGAGCTGTTTTTT. Its translation is CASSENSLAGVRTGELFF.

Note on this clonotype: This may stem from a read error, because a much larger clone lies one nucleotide away. The chain recombines TRBV20-1 with TRBJ2-1; 12 bases agree with TRBD2. The germline gives CDR1 DFQATT, CDR2 SNEGSKA (reference sequence). The CDR3 is 17 amino acids. This CDR3 is CGASGLAGGPKYNEQFF. The DNA of the CDR3 is TGCGGTGCTAGTGGGCTAGCGGGAGGGCCTAAGTACAATGAGCAGTTCTTC.

There are many counts of this clonotype. The gene calls are TRBV4-2 and TRBJ2-3; D could derive from TRBD1 or TRBD2 (6 bases each). The CDR3 has 17 amino acids. V was trimmed by 4 bases and J by 2 bases, leaving 19 bases between them. CDR1 is LGHNA and CDR2 is YNFKEQ in the germline V gene. The CDR3 nucleotides read TGTGCCAGCAGCCTTTCGGGGGCCCCCCTTTACACAGATACGCAGTATTTT. Its translation: CASSLSGAPLYTDTQYF.

This clonotype was seen repeatedly, ten times or more. The chain carries TRBV20-1 and TRBJ2-1; 10 bases fit TRBD2. There are 17 residues in the CDR3. CDR1 DFQATT and CDR2 SNEGSKA come from the germline V gene (reference sequence). V shed 3 bases, J shed 4 bases, and the junction held 12 bases outside the gene matches. The CDR3 here is CSARGGSGRAVYNEQFF. DNA of the CDR3: TGCAGTGCTAGGGGGGGGAGCGGGAGGGCCGTTTACAATGAGCAGTTCTTC.

This clonotype was counted at least ten times. V is TRBV5-1 and J is TRBJ2-3, with TRBD1 as a possible D gene (6 bases). The CDR3 runs 15 residues. With 0 bases removed from V and 6 bases from J, the gap between germline ends came to 14 bases. The germline gives CDR1 SGHRS, CDR2 YFSETQ. The CDR3 sequence is CASSLGPGTGDTQYF. The CDR3 DNA follows: TGCGCCAGCAGCTTGGGCCCCGGTACAGGGGATACGCAGTATTTT.

In its sample, this clonotype was seen a few times. This chain connects TRBV5-5 to TRBJ2-7, with 10 bases lining up with TRBD2. The CDR3 has 14 amino acids. Germline-derived CDR1 and CDR2 are SGHKS and YYEKEE (reference sequence). After removal of 2 bases from V and 4 bases from J, the junction contained 3 bases not matched to a gene. CDR3 sequence reads: CASSFETSGYEQYV. The CDR3 coding sequence is TGTGCCAGCAGCTTCGAGACTAGCGGGTACGAGCAGTACGTC.

The chain employs TRBV5-5 and TRBJ2-7; 7 bases match TRBD1. The CDR3 loop spans 17 amino acids. V shed 0 bases and J 4 bases; nucleotides not matched to a gene: 13. The V gene's germline CDR1 is SGHKS and CDR2 YYEKEE (reference sequence). The CDR3 is CASSLGPEGAGGYEQYV. In DNA, the CDR3 is TGTGCCAGCAGCTTGGGACCCGAGGGGGCAGGGGGATACGAGCAGTACGTC.

This clonotype was detected ten times or more. J is TRBJ2-5 and V is TRBV20-1; TRBD1 is a possible D gene (6 bases). The V gene's germline CDR1 is DFQATT and CDR2 SNEGSKA (reference sequence). V lost 6 bases and J lost 7, with 18 bases in between. The CDR3 consists of 13 residues. CDR3 in amino acids: CSAPPGETGTQYF. CDR3 sequence (DNA): TGCAGTGCCCCGCCGGGCGAGACAGGGACCCAGTACTTC.